A single T cell receptor beta chain is shown here with its context. This entry is derived from a study of human T cells and chemical hapten exposure. For the study at large: 2% DPC applied to a 2 cm by 2 cm arm area sensitized donors.

V lost 6 bases, J lost 0 bases, and 23 bases stayed unmatched. Germline assignment: CDR1 SGHVS and CDR2 FQNEAQ. There are 21 residues in the CDR3. TCRdb re-derived calls from the RACE reads in MiXCR, one entry per CDR3 protein. The table includes about 400,000 distinct CDR3 sequences, about 6% detected once. Time point of the sample: patch test 2, 6 weeks after DPC sensitization. The treatment: therapeutic diphenylcyclopropenone sensitization with weekly scalp DPC. The receptor comes from a woman younger than 35 with alopecia areata. Some clones in this sample may be carry-over from other donors' samples. The rearrangement links TRBV7-8 to TRBJ2-5; 9 nucleotides agree with TRBD1. The specimen comprised whole blood, sampled in connection with sensitization to the hapten diphenylcyclopropenone (DPC). The CDR3 region has the DNA TGTGCCAGCAGTTTCAATCGCTACCATACCGGGACAGGGATCAACCAAGAGACCCAGTACTTC. Its protein product is CASSFNRYHTGTGINQETQYF.